Each of the 20 T cell receptor beta chains below was sequenced from the same sample in a study of blood T cell repertoires in COVID-19 (dated by TCRdb to 2020 to 2022). Library preparation used the immunoSEQ multiplex PCR assay. TCRdb retrieved this table from immuneACCESS and kept in-frame rearrangements only. Not all clones are present; in checked studies, unresolved V genes account for under half, and no reason is known for the remainder. Counted in this sample were some 220,000 clones; 84% of them appeared once. Together, the top ten hold roughly 4.6% of the sample. Sample: peripheral blood. Receptors were obtained from an older woman who had recovered from COVID-19.

V and J are TRBV11-2 and TRBJ1-1, with D possibly matching TRBD1 (6 bases). Germline V gene data show CDR1 as SGHAT and CDR2 as FQNNGV. The V gene lost 6 bases and the J gene lost 1 base, with 15 bases spanning the gap. The CDR3 runs to 15 residues. The CDR3 sequence is CASRPLQGWNTEAFF. In DNA form, the CDR3 reads TGTGCCAGCAGACCCCTACAGGGATGGAACACTGAAGCTTTCTTT. The variable domain in full, with the rest retrieved from reference TRBV11-2 and TRBJ1-1, is EAGVAQSPRYKIIEKRQSVAFWCNPISGHATLYWYQQILGQGPKLLIQFQNNGVVDDSQLPKDRFSAERLKGVDSTLKIQPAKLEDSAVYLCASRPLQGWNTEAFFGQGTRLTVV.

The rearrangement links TRBV7-6 to TRBJ1-2; 8 nucleotides agree with TRBD1. Trimming at V came to 5 bases and at J to 1 base, leaving 9 bases not matched to a gene. CDR1 SGHVS and CDR2 FNYEAQ come from the germline V gene. The CDR3 is 16 residues long. The CDR3: CASSRHPGGHNYGYTF. CDR3 nucleotides: TGTGCCAGCAGCCGGCACCCAGGGGGCCATAACTATGGCTACACCTTC.

The chain uses TRBV6-6 and TRBJ1-4, with TRBD1 matching 12 bases. This CDR3 contains 20 residues. CDR1 and CDR2 (germline): MNHNY, SVGAGI (reference sequence). The junction had 20 bases not matched to a gene; V was cut back by 6 bases and J by 6 bases. The CDR3 here is CASSPGDGTGGGLGYEKLFF. In nucleotides, the CDR3 is TGTGCCAGCAGCCCCGGTGATGGGACAGGGGGCGGCTTGGGTTATGAAAAACTGTTTTTT.

The chain joins TRBV7-3 to TRBJ1-1; weak D call: TRBD1 (5 bases). Looked up from germline, CDR1 is SGHTA and CDR2 is FQGTGA. Trimming cost V 2 bases and J 5 bases, with 9 bases left between them. The CDR3 runs 13 residues. The CDR3 loop is CASSLWGGTEAFF. The CDR3 DNA follows: TGTGCCAGCAGCTTATGGGGCGGTACTGAAGCTTTCTTT.

The chain links TRBV30 to TRBJ1-1; 9 bases align to TRBD1. Germline V gives CDR1 GTSNPN, CDR2 SVGIG (reference sequence). J lost 5 bases, V lost 5 bases, and 6 bases had no gene match. CDR3 size: 13 residues. The CDR3 bases are TGTGCCTGGGCTACAGGGGGCGTGACTGAAGCTTTCTTT. Translating it yields CAWATGGVTEAFF.

This chain joins TRBV4-2 and TRBJ2-5, with 10 bases fitting TRBD1. V shed 1 base, J shed 4 bases, and the junction held 0 bases outside the gene matches. The CDR3 length is 14 residues. Germline V gives CDR1 LGHNA, CDR2 YNFKEQ. The CDR3 DNA is TGTGCCAGCAGCCAAGGACAGGGGGCAGAGACCCAGTACTTC. This sequence encodes CASSQGQGAETQYF.

The chain links TRBV7-2 to TRBJ2-7; no definite D call. The V and J ends lost 2 bases and 3 bases respectively, with 8 bases between them. CDR3 length: 13 residues. The germline V gene has CDR1 SGHTA and CDR2 FQGNSA. Here the CDR3 reads CASSLPQVYEQYF. The DNA for the CDR3 is TGTGCCAGCAGCTTACCCCAGGTCTACGAGCAGTACTTC.

The rearrangement joins TRBV7-8 to TRBJ1-1; a possible D gene is TRBD1 (5 bases). The CDR3 spans 13 residues. Germline CDR1 is SGHVS and CDR2 is FQNEAQ. V gave up 2 bases and J gave up 3 bases, with 7 bases separating them. CDR3 residues: CASSLSRDTEAFF. DNA of the CDR3: TGTGCCAGCAGCTTATCCAGGGACACTGAAGCTTTCTTT.

The chain couples TRBV20-1 to TRBJ2-1, with D possibly matching TRBD2 (5 bases). V was cut by 4 bases and J by 12 bases, with 13 bases left in between. Germline V gives CDR1 DFQATT, CDR2 SNEGSKA (reference sequence). The CDR3 contains 11 residues. The chain's CDR3 is CSATDLIGQFF. Here the CDR3 DNA reads TGCAGTGCTACGGACTTGATAGGGCAGTTCTTC.

The chain joins TRBV25-1 to TRBJ1-5, with D hard to call. CDR1 is MGHDK, CDR2 SYGVNS, per germline. Trimming pared 5 bases from V and 4 bases from J, leaving 12 bases between. CDR3 size: 14 residues. Written as DNA, the CDR3 is TGTGCCAGCAGTCCCCGCCGGGTTAATCAGCCCCAGCATTTT. Encoded protein: CASSPRRVNQPQHF.

V gene TRBV5-6 combines with J gene TRBJ1-3; D is unresolved. V lost 7 bases and J 2 bases, leaving 13 bases between the germline ends. The germline V gene encodes CDR1 SGHDT and CDR2 YYEEEE. The CDR3 is 14 amino acids. CDR3 bases: TGTGCCAGCGGTCGAGGAGACGCTGGAAACACCATATATTTT. Protein product: CASGRGDAGNTIYF.

The chain carries TRBV3-1 (or the pseudogene TRBV3-2) and TRBJ1-2, with 10 nucleotides matching TRBD1. The junction had 6 bases not matched to a gene; V was cut back by 0 bases and J by 5 bases. The CDR3 is made up of 16 amino acids. Germline CDR1 is LGHDT and CDR2 is YNNKEL (reference sequence). The CDR3 DNA is TGTGCCAGCAGCCAAGAATCATCGGGACAGGGGTATGGCTACACCTTC. Its translation is CASSQESSGQGYGYTF.

This chain uses TRBV30 with TRBJ2-2; tentative D call: TRBD2 (5 bases). V lost 4 bases, J lost 7 bases, and 13 bases lay in between. This CDR3 comprises 13 residues. The V gene's germline CDR1 is GTSNPN and CDR2 SVGIG (reference sequence). CDR3 sequence: CAWMGSGNGELFF. The CDR3, as DNA: TGTGCCTGGATGGGTTCGGGGAACGGGGAGCTGTTTTTT.

The chain links TRBV6-5 to TRBJ1-4; TRBD1 is a possible D gene (5 bases). Trimming pared 3 bases from V and 9 bases from J, leaving 17 bases between. Looked up from germline, CDR1 is MNHEY and CDR2 is SVGAGI. CDR3 size: 15 residues. The CDR3 reads CASSYSWGDSKKLFF. CDR3 bases: TGTGCCAGCAGTTATTCGTGGGGGGATTCGAAAAAACTGTTTTTT.

This chain joins TRBV7-3 and TRBJ2-2, with D perhaps TRBD2 (6 bases). Germline V gives CDR1 SGHTA, CDR2 FQGTGA. The CDR3 consists of 15 residues. Between the trimmed V and J ends, which lost 0 bases and 1 base, there was a span of 6 bases. The chain's CDR3 is CASSLTGGNTGELFF. The CDR3 nucleotides read TGTGCCAGCAGCTTAACGGGGGGGAACACCGGGGAGCTGTTTTTT.

V is TRBV3-1 (or the pseudogene TRBV3-2) and J is TRBJ2-5, with 11 nucleotides matching TRBD2. J was trimmed by 9 bases and V by 0 bases; bases with no gene match: 6. Germline values: CDR1 LGHDT, CDR2 YNNKEL (reference sequence). This CDR3 region has 15 residues. CDR3 sequence: CASSQDGSSGGAQYF. CDR3 in DNA: TGTGCCAGCAGCCAAGATGGTAGTAGCGGGGGGGCCCAGTACTTC.

The rearrangement uses TRBV5-6 and TRBJ2-5; tentatively, D is TRBD2 (5 bases). The CDR3 is 15 amino acids. V was trimmed by 0 bases and J by 1 base, leaving 10 bases between them. The V gene's germline CDR1 is SGHDT and CDR2 YYEEEE. The CDR3 here is CASSLVAGGQETQYF. The CDR3, as DNA: TGTGCCAGCAGCTTGGTCGCCGGAGGCCAAGAGACCCAGTACTTC.

The gene calls are TRBV5-1 and TRBJ2-5; TRBD2 aligns across 11 bases. The CDR3 spans 14 residues. Losses at the gene ends were 4 bases for V and 13 bases for J; bases not matched to a gene: 12. CDR1 and CDR2 (germline): SGHRS, YFSETQ. CDR3 DNA: TGCGCCAGCAGCGTGGGACTAGCGGAACCTTTGTGGTACTTC. This codes for CASSVGLAEPLWYF.

The chain carries TRBV30 and TRBJ2-5; D gene ambiguous. Looked up from germline, CDR1 is GTSNPN and CDR2 is SVGIG (reference sequence). V gave up 0 bases and J gave up 7 bases, with 12 bases separating them. The CDR3 has 13 residues. CDR3 protein: CAWSVATIGTQYF. The CDR3, as DNA: TGTGCCTGGAGTGTGGCTACTATCGGGACCCAGTACTTC.

This chain links TRBV7-8 with TRBJ2-5; 11 bases align to TRBD2. The junction had 7 bases not matched to a gene; V was cut back by 0 bases and J by 7 bases. This CDR3 is built from 16 residues. CDR1 is SGHVS and CDR2 is FQNEAQ in the germline V gene. The CDR3 DNA is TGTGCCAGCAGCTTAGCCCTGGTAGCGGGGGGGCGGACCCAGTACTTC. Translated: CASSLALVAGGRTQYF.